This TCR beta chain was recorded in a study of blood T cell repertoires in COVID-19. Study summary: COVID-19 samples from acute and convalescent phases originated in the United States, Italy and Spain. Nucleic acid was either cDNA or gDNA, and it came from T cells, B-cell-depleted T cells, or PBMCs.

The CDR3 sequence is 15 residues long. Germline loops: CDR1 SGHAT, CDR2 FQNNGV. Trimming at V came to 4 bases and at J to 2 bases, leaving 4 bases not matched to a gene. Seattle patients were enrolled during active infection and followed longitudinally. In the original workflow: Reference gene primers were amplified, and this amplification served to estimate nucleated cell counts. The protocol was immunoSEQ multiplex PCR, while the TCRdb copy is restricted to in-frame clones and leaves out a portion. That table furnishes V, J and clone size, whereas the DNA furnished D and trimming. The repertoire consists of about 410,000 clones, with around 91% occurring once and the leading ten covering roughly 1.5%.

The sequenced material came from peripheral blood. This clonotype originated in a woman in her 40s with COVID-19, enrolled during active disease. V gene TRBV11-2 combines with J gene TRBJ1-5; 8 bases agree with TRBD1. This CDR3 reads CASSSGTGRNQPQHF. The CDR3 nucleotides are TGTGCCAGCAGCTCCGGGACAGGCCGCAATCAGCCCCAGCATTTT.